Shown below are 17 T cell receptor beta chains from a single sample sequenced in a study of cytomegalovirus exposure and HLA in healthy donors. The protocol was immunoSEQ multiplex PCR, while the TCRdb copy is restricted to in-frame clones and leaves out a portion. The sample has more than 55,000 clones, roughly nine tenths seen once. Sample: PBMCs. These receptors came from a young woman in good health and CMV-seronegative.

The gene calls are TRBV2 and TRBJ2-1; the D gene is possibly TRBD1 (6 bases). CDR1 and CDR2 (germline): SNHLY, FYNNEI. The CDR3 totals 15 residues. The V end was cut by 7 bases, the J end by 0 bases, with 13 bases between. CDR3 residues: CASTAGTSSYNEQFF. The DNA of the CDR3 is TGTGCCAGCACCGCCGGGACAAGCTCCTACAATGAGCAGTTCTTC.

The CDR3 sequence: CASSPYDKAEKLFF. Written as DNA, the CDR3 is TGTGCCAGCTCACCATACGACAAGGCGGAAAAACTGTTTTTT. The rearrangement joins TRBV18 to TRBJ1-4, with unresolved D. CDR1 is KGHSH, CDR2 LQKENI, per germline. This CDR3 has 14 residues. V lost 2 bases, J lost 8 bases, and 12 bases lay in between.

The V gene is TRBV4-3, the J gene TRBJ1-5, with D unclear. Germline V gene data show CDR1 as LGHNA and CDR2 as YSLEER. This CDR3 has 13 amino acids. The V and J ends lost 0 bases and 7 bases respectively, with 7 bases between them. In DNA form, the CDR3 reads TGCGCCAGCAGCCAAGATATATCCCAGCCCCAGCATTTT. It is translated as CASSQDISQPQHF.

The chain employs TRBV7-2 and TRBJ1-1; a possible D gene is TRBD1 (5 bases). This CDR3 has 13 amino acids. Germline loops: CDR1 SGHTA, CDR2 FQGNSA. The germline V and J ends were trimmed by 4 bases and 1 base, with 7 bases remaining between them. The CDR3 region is CASSWGRNTEAFF. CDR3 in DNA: TGTGCCAGCAGCTGGGGCCGGAACACTGAAGCTTTCTTT.

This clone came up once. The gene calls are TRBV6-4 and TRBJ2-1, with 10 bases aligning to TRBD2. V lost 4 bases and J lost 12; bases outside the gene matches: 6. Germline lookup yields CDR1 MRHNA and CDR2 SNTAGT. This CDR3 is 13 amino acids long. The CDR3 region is CASSVQRGGRQFF. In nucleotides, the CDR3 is TGTGCCAGCAGTGTCCAGCGGGGGGGCCGGCAGTTCTTC.

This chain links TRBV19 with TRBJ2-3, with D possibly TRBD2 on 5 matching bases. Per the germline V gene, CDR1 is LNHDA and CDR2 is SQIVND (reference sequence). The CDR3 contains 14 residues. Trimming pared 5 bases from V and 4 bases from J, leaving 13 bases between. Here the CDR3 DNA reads TGTGCCAGTAGTTCAAGAGAGGAGGCAGATACGCAGTATTTT. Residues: CASSSREEADTQYF.

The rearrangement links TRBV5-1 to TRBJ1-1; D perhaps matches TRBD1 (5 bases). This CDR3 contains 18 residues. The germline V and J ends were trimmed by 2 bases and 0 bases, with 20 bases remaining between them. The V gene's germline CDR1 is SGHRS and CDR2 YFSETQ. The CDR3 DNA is TGCGCCAGCAGCTTTGGCTTCCTGGGGGGGGGTTTGAACACTGAAGCTTTCTTT. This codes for CASSFGFLGGGLNTEAFF.

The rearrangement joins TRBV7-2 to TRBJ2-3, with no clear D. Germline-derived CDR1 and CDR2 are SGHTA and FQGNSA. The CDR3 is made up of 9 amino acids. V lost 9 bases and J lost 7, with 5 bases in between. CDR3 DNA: TGTGCCAGTCTAAATACGCAGTATTTT. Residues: CASLNTQYF.

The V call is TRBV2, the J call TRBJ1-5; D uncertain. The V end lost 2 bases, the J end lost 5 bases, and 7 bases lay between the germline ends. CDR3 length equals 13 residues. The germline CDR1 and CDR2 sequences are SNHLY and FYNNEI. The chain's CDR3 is CASSELEDQPQHF. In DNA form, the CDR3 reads TGTGCCAGCAGTGAATTGGAGGATCAGCCCCAGCATTTT.

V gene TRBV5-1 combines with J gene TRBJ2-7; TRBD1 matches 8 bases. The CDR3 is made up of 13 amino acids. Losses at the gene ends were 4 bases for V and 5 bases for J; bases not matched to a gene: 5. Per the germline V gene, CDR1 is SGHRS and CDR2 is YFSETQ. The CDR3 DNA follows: TGCGCCAGCAGCCTGACAGGGGCCGACGAGCAGTACTTC. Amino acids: CASSLTGADEQYF.

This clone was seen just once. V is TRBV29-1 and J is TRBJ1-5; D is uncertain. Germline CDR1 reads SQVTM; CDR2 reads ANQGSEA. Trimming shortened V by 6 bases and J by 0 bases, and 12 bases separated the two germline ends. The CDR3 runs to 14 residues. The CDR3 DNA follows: TGCAGCGTGACTTCGGGGTTTAGCAATCAGCCCCAGCATTTT. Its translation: CSVTSGFSNQPQHF.

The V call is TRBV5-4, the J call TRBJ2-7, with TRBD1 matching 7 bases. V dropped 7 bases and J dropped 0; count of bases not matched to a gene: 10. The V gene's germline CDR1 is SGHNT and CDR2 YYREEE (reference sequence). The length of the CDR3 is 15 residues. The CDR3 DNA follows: TGTGCCAGCGGTCCTACAGGGGCCAGCTCCTACGAGCAGTACTTC. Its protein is CASGPTGASSYEQYF. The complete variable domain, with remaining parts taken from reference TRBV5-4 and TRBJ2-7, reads ETGVTQSPTHLIKTRGQQVTLRCSSQSGHNTVSWYQQALGQGPQFIFQYYREEENGRGNFPPRFSGLQFPNYSSELNVNALELDDSALYLCASGPTGASSYEQYFGPGTRLTVT.

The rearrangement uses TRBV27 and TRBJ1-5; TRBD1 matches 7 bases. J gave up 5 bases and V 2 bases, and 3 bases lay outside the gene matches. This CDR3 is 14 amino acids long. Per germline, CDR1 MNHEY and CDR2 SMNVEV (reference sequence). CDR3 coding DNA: TGTGCCAGCAGTTTAGCCAGGGGGGATCAGCCCCAGCATTTT. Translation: CASSLARGDQPQHF.

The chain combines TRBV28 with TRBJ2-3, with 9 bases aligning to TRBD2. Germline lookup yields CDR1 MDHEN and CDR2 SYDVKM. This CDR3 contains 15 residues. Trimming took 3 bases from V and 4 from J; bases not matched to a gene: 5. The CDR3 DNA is TGTGCCAGCAGTTTGAGGCTAGCGGGACCAGATACGCAGTATTTT. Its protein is CASSLRLAGPDTQYF.

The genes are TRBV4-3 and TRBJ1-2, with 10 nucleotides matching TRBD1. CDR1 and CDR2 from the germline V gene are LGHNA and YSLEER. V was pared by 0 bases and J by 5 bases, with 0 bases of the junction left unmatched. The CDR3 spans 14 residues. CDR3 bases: TGCGCCAGCAGCCAAGAGGACAGGGGGTATGGCTACACCTTC. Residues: CASSQEDRGYGYTF.

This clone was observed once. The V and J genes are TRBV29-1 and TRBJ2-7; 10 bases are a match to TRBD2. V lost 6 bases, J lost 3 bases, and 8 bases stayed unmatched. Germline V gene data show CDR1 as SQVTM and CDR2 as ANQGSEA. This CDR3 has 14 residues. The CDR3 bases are TGCAGCGTGATAGGACTAGCGGATAGCTACGAGCAGTACTTC. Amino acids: CSVIGLADSYEQYF.

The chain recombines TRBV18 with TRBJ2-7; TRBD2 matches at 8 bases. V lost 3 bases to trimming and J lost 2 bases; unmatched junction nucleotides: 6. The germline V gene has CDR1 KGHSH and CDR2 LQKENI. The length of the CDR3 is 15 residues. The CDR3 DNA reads TGTGCCAGCTCACCTTCAAGCGGGAGCCCCTACGAGCAGTACTTC. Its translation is CASSPSSGSPYEQYF.